This T cell receptor (beta chain) was identified in a study of human T cells and chemical hapten exposure. This sample's time point: patch test 1, 2 weeks after DPC sensitization. Regarding treatment: therapeutic diphenylcyclopropenone sensitization with weekly scalp DPC. A single record per CDR3 protein comes from TCRdb applying MiXCR to the RACE reads. The sample lists tens of thousands of distinct CDR3 sequences, around 11% occurring once. A few counts support this clonotype. The origin of this receptor is a woman in her forties or fifties with alopecia areata. Some clones in this sample may be carry-over from other donors' samples. Sequenced material: whole blood, taken in connection with sensitization to the hapten diphenylcyclopropenone (DPC).

This CDR3 is CSVGGETGVKEQYF. The CDR3 nucleotides read TGCAGCGTTGGCGGGGAAACAGGGGTGAAAGAGCAGTACTTC. This sequence joins TRBV29-1 and TRBJ2-7, with D tentatively TRBD1 (7 bases). Trimming shortened V by 4 bases and J by 7 bases, and 20 bases separated the two germline ends. Germline assignment: CDR1 SQVTM and CDR2 ANQGSEA. This CDR3 has 14 residues.